The 15 T cell receptor beta chains below all came from one sample that was sequenced in a study of cytotoxic CD8 clonotypes in ibrutinib-treated CLL. The repertoire was sequenced with immunoSEQ multiplex PCR; TCRdb's copy has only in-frame clones and lacks some. The data contain 250,000 to 350,000 clones, approximately 76% of them singletons. Sequenced material: PBMCs, taken at disease progression, from a patient treated with ibrutinib. These receptors all come from a human donor with chronic lymphocytic leukemia.

The genes are TRBV19 and TRBJ2-7; D gene ambiguous. The CDR3 extends over 13 amino acids. Germline V gives CDR1 LNHDA, CDR2 SQIVND (reference sequence). Trimming stripped 4 bases from V and 3 bases from J, with 10 bases between. The CDR3 region is CASSTIKGYEQYF. In nucleotides, the CDR3 is TGTGCCAGTAGTACCATTAAGGGCTACGAGCAGTACTTC.

This clone has just a few counts. The chain employs TRBV15 and TRBJ1-2, with D unresolved. The CDR3 sequence is 12 residues long. Per the germline V gene, CDR1 is LNHNV and CDR2 is YYDKDF (reference sequence). The V and J ends lost 2 bases and 4 bases respectively, with 5 bases between them. The CDR3 spells CATSRSSYGYTF. In DNA form, the CDR3 reads TGTGCCACCAGCAGATCGTCCTATGGCTACACCTTC.

The chain combines TRBV5-1 with TRBJ2-7; D is uncertain. The CDR3 contains 13 residues. Germline V gene data show CDR1 as SGHRS and CDR2 as YFSETQ. V lost 0 bases to trimming and J lost 6 bases, with 10 bases between them. The CDR3 coding sequence is TGCGCCAGCAGCTTGGAAAGGGTTACCGAGCAGTACTTC. Its translation is CASSLERVTEQYF.

This chain uses TRBV4-2 with TRBJ2-1; D is unclear. Between the trimmed V and J ends, which lost 4 bases and 9 bases, there was a span of 10 bases. The V gene's germline CDR1 is LGHNA and CDR2 YNFKEQ. The CDR3 runs to 12 residues. The DNA for the CDR3 is TGTGCCAGCAGCCGACGGGTCGGTGAGCAGTTCTTC. This encodes CASSRRVGEQFF.

The V gene is TRBV6-6, the J gene TRBJ2-5; 9 bases line up with TRBD1. The CDR3 is 16 residues long. Germline CDR1 reads MNHNY; CDR2 reads SVGAGI (reference sequence). J gave up 0 bases and V 5 bases, and 7 bases lay outside the gene matches. The CDR3 nucleotides are TGTGCCAGCAGTCCAACAGGGGGCGCCAACCAAGAGACCCAGTACTTC. It codes for CASSPTGGANQETQYF.

The chain combines TRBV27 with TRBJ2-7; the match to TRBD2 covers 8 bases. The CDR3 spans 14 residues. Trimming cost V 5 bases and J 2 bases; bases outside gene matches: 5. Germline CDR1 and CDR2: MNHEY and SMNVEV (reference sequence). CDR3 region: CASSPSGGPYEQYF. The CDR3 region has the DNA TGTGCCAGCAGTCCCTCGGGGGGGCCCTACGAGCAGTACTTC.

The rearrangement joins TRBV11-3 to TRBJ2-3, with a tentative D call TRBD1 (5 bases). The CDR3 totals 13 residues. CDR1 is SGHNT and CDR2 is YENEEA in the germline V gene. Trimming stripped 3 bases from V and 6 bases from J, with 10 bases between. The CDR3 reads CASSLVGADTQYF. Written as DNA, the CDR3 is TGTGCCAGCAGCTTGGTAGGGGCCGATACGCAGTATTTT.

The gene calls are TRBV7-2 and TRBJ2-6; 8 nucleotides line up with TRBD2. Per germline, CDR1 SGHTA and CDR2 FQGNSA. The CDR3 is 17 amino acids. The V segment lost 0 bases and the J segment 0 bases; nucleotides outside the gene matches: 1. The CDR3 DNA is TGTGCCAGCAGCTTAGCTGCGGGGGGCTCTGGGGCCAACGTCCTGACTTTC. Translation: CASSLAAGGSGANVLTF.

The V and J genes are TRBV19 and TRBJ2-2; the D call may be TRBD1 or TRBD2 (5 bases each). The CDR3 runs to 15 residues. Trimming left V 7 bases short and J 4 bases short, with 16 bases between. Germline V lookup: CDR1 LNHDA, CDR2 SQIVND (reference sequence). CDR3 residues: CASMRGKKGTGELFF. The DNA for the CDR3 is TGTGCCAGTATGAGGGGCAAGAAAGGCACCGGGGAGCTGTTTTTT.

V and J are TRBV27 and TRBJ2-1; the D is unclear. V lost 0 bases and J 4 bases, leaving 4 bases between the germline ends. This CDR3 contains 13 residues. Germline-derived CDR1 and CDR2 are MNHEY and SMNVEV (reference sequence). The CDR3 nucleotides read TGTGCCAGCAGTTTATCACAGTACAATGAGCAGTTCTTC. This translates into CASSLSQYNEQFF.

This clone turned up a few times. The chain joins TRBV4-1 to TRBJ2-1; no clear D. The CDR3 covers 11 residues. The V and J ends lost 3 bases and 7 bases respectively, with 4 bases between them. Looked up from germline, CDR1 is MGHRA and CDR2 is YSYEKL. The CDR3 nucleotides are TGCGCCAGCAGCCACAGTAATGAGCAGTTCTTC. Protein sequence: CASSHSNEQFF.

The chain is built from TRBV11-2 and TRBJ2-3, with a possible D match to TRBD2 (5 bases). Germline-derived CDR1 and CDR2 are SGHAT and FQNNGV. The CDR3 runs 14 residues. Trimming pared 3 bases from V and 6 bases from J, leaving 13 bases between. CDR3 DNA: TGTGCCAGCAGCTTGGGGATCTTAGCGGATACGCAGTATTTT. This encodes CASSLGILADTQYF.

This clone was detected once. This chain joins TRBV7-9 and TRBJ1-2; 7 positions agree with TRBD1. The V and J ends lost 5 bases and 8 bases, in that order; junction bases with no gene match: 14. The CDR3 spans 15 residues. CDR1 SEHNR and CDR2 FQNEAQ come from the germline V gene (reference sequence). CDR3 sequence (DNA): TGTGCCAGCAGCGAAAAGCAGGGGGGCAAAGGCGGCTACACCTTC. It is translated as CASSEKQGGKGGYTF.

The genes are TRBV7-9 and TRBJ1-1; D gene ambiguous. The ends were cut back, 5 bases at V and 0 bases at J, with 16 bases in the middle. CDR3 length: 16 amino acids. Germline V gene sequence: CDR1 SEHNR, CDR2 FQNEAQ (reference sequence). The CDR3 DNA reads TGTGCCAGCAGCCCGCCAGGAAACCGATTGAACACTGAAGCTTTCTTT. Amino acid sequence: CASSPPGNRLNTEAFF.

This sequence joins TRBV7-6 and TRBJ2-2; 10 positions match TRBD1. The CDR3 has 14 amino acids. Germline V lookup: CDR1 SGHVS, CDR2 FNYEAQ. The junction had 4 bases not matched to a gene; V was cut back by 5 bases and J by 7 bases. The DNA for the CDR3 is TGTGCCAGCAGCCCGACAGGGGGCATCGGGGAGCTGTTTTTT. Translated, it gives CASSPTGGIGELFF.